A selection of T cell receptor beta chains follows, all from one sample in a study of cytomegalovirus exposure and HLA in healthy donors. The table came from immunoSEQ multiplex PCR; TCRdb's copy has only in-frame clones and leaves some out. The table lists about 140,000 clones, 50% to 75% of them singletons. Sequencing was carried out using PBMCs. The receptor source for this set is a woman in her 40s in good health and CMV-seronegative. Both conserved end residues are part of each CDR3. The D gene is left open where the match is weak. Expanded clones are given a class, and other clones once, few, many or no size at all.

J: TRBJ1-3
length: 13
size: .
D: .
V: TRBV5-4
DNA: TGTGCCAGCAGCCTGCTTGGCGGAAACACCATATATTTT
CDR3: CASSLLGGNTIYF

J: TRBJ1-2
length: 14
size: .
D: .
V: TRBV6-1
DNA: TGTGCCAGCAGTGGGAGCGGCGGCCAGGACGGCTACACCTTC
CDR3: CASSGSGGQDGYTF

J: TRBJ1-6
length: 16
size: .
D: TRBD1
V: TRBV29-1
DNA: TGCAGCGTTGAAAATTCGATTGGGACAGGGGTCTCACCCCTCCACTTT
CDR3: CSVENSIGTGVSPLHF

J: TRBJ1-5
length: 14
size: few
D: .
V: TRBV30
DNA: TGTGCCTGGAGTGGGGGGACTGAGAATCAGCCCCAGCATTTT
CDR3: CAWSGGTENQPQHF

J: TRBJ2-2
length: 15
size: once
D: .
V: TRBV25-1
DNA: TGTGCCAGCAGTCCACCGAGGGTGGGCACCGGGGAGCTGTTTTTT
CDR3: CASSPPRVGTGELFF

J: TRBJ2-3
length: 16
size: .
D: TRBD2
V: TRBV6-5
DNA: TGTGCCAGCAGTTACTTGTCCGGGGGGGCGACAGATACGCAGTATTTT
CDR3: CASSYLSGGATDTQYF

J: TRBJ1-2
length: 14
size: few
D: TRBD1
V: TRBV19
DNA: TGTGCCAGTAGCAGGACAGGATCTAACTATGGCTACACCTTC
CDR3: CASSRTGSNYGYTF

J: TRBJ2-1
length: 13
size: .
D: .
V: TRBV6-1
DNA: TGTGCCAGCAGTGAATTAGGGGGAAGTGAGCAGTTCTTC
CDR3: CASSELGGSEQFF

J: TRBJ1-2
length: 14
size: .
D: .
V: TRBV7-2
DNA: TGTGCCAGCAGCCAATACGGGGAGACCTATGGCTACACCTTC
CDR3: CASSQYGETYGYTF

J: TRBJ2-3
length: 16
size: .
D: .
V: TRBV7-3
DNA: TGTGCCAGCAGCTTATCGCCTACGGCGGGGACAGATACGCAGTATTTT
CDR3: CASSLSPTAGTDTQYF

J: TRBJ2-2
length: 16
size: few
D: TRBD2
V: TRBV5-4
DNA: TGTGCCAGCAGCGTGGGAGGGCGTCGGAACACCGGGGAGCTGTTTTTT
CDR3: CASSVGGRRNTGELFF

J: TRBJ1-2
length: 14
size: once
D: TRBD1
V: TRBV7-6
DNA: TGTGCCAGCAGCTTGGGGACAGGGTTCGACGGCTACACCTTC
CDR3: CASSLGTGFDGYTF

J: TRBJ1-4
length: 15
size: .
D: .
V: TRBV19
DNA: TGTGCCAGTAGTATAGAAGGGGGTATTGGTGAAAAACTGTTTTTT
CDR3: CASSIEGGIGEKLFF

J: TRBJ2-7
length: 15
size: .
D: .
V: TRBV25-1
DNA: TGTGCCAGCAGTGGGAACAGGGCAACCTCCTACGAGCAGTACTTC
CDR3: CASSGNRATSYEQYF

J: TRBJ2-1
length: 14
size: .
D: .
V: TRBV28
DNA: TGTGCCAGCAGTACCCGAGTGGGGCACGCTCAGCAGTTCTTC
CDR3: CASSTRVGHAQQFF

J: TRBJ1-1
length: 13
size: .
D: .
V: TRBV5-1
DNA: TGCGCCAGCAGCCCCGTCGGGAACACTGAAGCTTTCTTT
CDR3: CASSPVGNTEAFF

J: TRBJ1-4
length: 13
size: .
D: .
V: TRBV10-3
DNA: TGTGCCATCAGGGACACGCTTAATGAAAAACTGTTTTTT
CDR3: CAIRDTLNEKLFF

J: TRBJ1-6
length: 14
size: .
D: .
V: TRBV30
DNA: TGTGCCTGCCACCGGGAGGGTGGCAATTCACCCCTCCACTTT
CDR3: CACHREGGNSPLHF

J: TRBJ2-7
length: 18
size: .
D: TRBD2
V: TRBV5-1
DNA: TGCGCCAGCAGCTTCAGGTTACAAGAGGCGGGGGGGATCTACGAGCAGTACTTC
CDR3: CASSFRLQEAGGIYEQYF

J: TRBJ1-1
length: 15
size: .
D: .
V: TRBV19
DNA: TGTGCCAGTAGTATAGTGGGGGACTTGAACACTGAAGCTTTCTTT
CDR3: CASSIVGDLNTEAFF

J: TRBJ2-3
length: 14
size: .
D: TRBD2
V: TRBV10-2
DNA: TGCGCCAGCAGTAACGGACTAGGTGGAGATACGCAGTATTTT
CDR3: CASSNGLGGDTQYF

J: TRBJ1-5
length: 14
size: .
D: .
V: TRBV2
DNA: TGTGCCAGCAGTGATGGGCAGGGTGATCAGCCCCAGCATTTT
CDR3: CASSDGQGDQPQHF

J: TRBJ1-2
length: 14
size: .
D: TRBD1
V: TRBV4-1
DNA: TGCGCCAGCAGCCCGGGGACAGTAAACTATGGCTACACCTTC
CDR3: CASSPGTVNYGYTF

J: TRBJ2-1
length: 12
size: .
D: .
V: TRBV7-3
DNA: TGTGCCAGCGGGGAGTCCTACAATGAGCAGTTCTTC
CDR3: CASGESYNEQFF

J: TRBJ2-2
length: 14
size: .
D: .
V: TRBV9
DNA: TGTGCCAGCAGCGTAGAACAGAACACCGGGGAGCTGTTTTTT
CDR3: CASSVEQNTGELFF

J: TRBJ1-2
length: 14
size: few
D: .
V: TRBV4-1
DNA: TGCGCCAGCAGCCAAGTTGAGGGCGGTGCTGGCTACACCTTC
CDR3: CASSQVEGGAGYTF

J: TRBJ1-5
length: 15
size: once
D: TRBD1
V: TRBV15
DNA: TGTGCCACCAGCAGAGGACAGGGAGCAAGGCAGCCCCAGCATTTT
CDR3: CATSRGQGARQPQHF

J: TRBJ1-2
length: 16
size: .
D: .
V: TRBV7-2
DNA: TGTGCCAGCAGTCCTCCACAGGCACGCTCTAACTATGGCTACACCTTC
CDR3: CASSPPQARSNYGYTF

J: TRBJ1-4
length: 12
size: .
D: .
V: TRBV7-9
DNA: TGTGCCAGCAGCTTAGCGGGTGACAGGCTGTTTTTT
CDR3: CASSLAGDRLFF

J: TRBJ2-1
length: 16
size: .
D: TRBD2
V: TRBV7-2
DNA: TGTGCCAGCAGCCCGTCTAGCGGGGGTTCCTACAATGAGCAGTTCTTC
CDR3: CASSPSSGGSYNEQFF

J: TRBJ2-7
length: 18
size: .
D: .
V: TRBV7-9
DNA: TGTGCCAGCAGCGATACCGGTCTCGGCAGGGTGAACATCTACGAGCAGTACTTC
CDR3: CASSDTGLGRVNIYEQYF

J: TRBJ2-6
length: 16
size: .
D: TRBD1
V: TRBV11-3
DNA: TGTGCCAGCAGCCGGGACAGGGTCGATGGGGCCAACGTCCTGACTTTC
CDR3: CASSRDRVDGANVLTF

J: TRBJ1-1
length: 13
size: few
D: .
V: TRBV4-1
DNA: TGCGCCAGCAGCCACTTCAGGGCACCCGAAGCTTTCTTT
CDR3: CASSHFRAPEAFF

J: TRBJ1-1
length: 13
size: few
D: TRBD1
V: TRBV7-3
DNA: TGTGCCAGCAGCTCGAGGGGGCTCACTGAAGCTTTCTTT
CDR3: CASSSRGLTEAFF

J: TRBJ1-2
length: 15
size: .
D: .
V: TRBV18
DNA: TGTGCCAGCTCACCAGAACAGACCATGAACTATGGCTACACCTTC
CDR3: CASSPEQTMNYGYTF

J: TRBJ2-7
length: 15
size: few
D: TRBD1
V: TRBV19
DNA: TGTGCCAGTAGTATCCGGGACAGGGCGCCCTACGAGCAGTACTTC
CDR3: CASSIRDRAPYEQYF

J: TRBJ2-5
length: 13
size: few
D: TRBD2
V: TRBV30
DNA: TGTGCTTCAAGGACTAGCGGGGGTGAGACCCAGTACTTC
CDR3: CASRTSGGETQYF

J: TRBJ2-7
length: 13
size: .
D: TRBD1
V: TRBV4-2
DNA: TGTGCCAGCAGCCAGGAAGGACAGGGAGAGCAGTACTTC
CDR3: CASSQEGQGEQYF

J: TRBJ1-6
length: 14
size: .
D: .
V: TRBV2
DNA: TGTGCCAGCAGCTTGAGGACAGCCGGTTCACCCCTCCACTTT
CDR3: CASSLRTAGSPLHF

J: TRBJ1-1
length: 16
size: .
D: TRBD1
V: TRBV30
DNA: TGTGCCTGGAGTGAGACAGGGGCCTGGGGGGGCACTGAAGCTTTCTTT
CDR3: CAWSETGAWGGTEAFF

J: TRBJ2-1
length: 19
size: .
D: TRBD2
V: TRBV15
DNA: TGTGCCACCAGCAGAGGAGTTGCGGGGGGGCCCCCCTCCTACAATGAGCAGTTCTTC
CDR3: CATSRGVAGGPPSYNEQFF

J: TRBJ1-6
length: 14
size: .
D: TRBD1
V: TRBV4-3
DNA: TGCGCCAGCAGCCAAGATCAGGGGGATTCACCCCTCCACTTT
CDR3: CASSQDQGDSPLHF

J: TRBJ2-1
length: 15
size: .
D: .
V: TRBV7-9
DNA: TGTGCCAGCAGCCCCGGGGACACACCGGTGGATGAGCAGTTCTTC
CDR3: CASSPGDTPVDEQFF

J: TRBJ2-2
length: 15
size: .
D: TRBD1
V: TRBV7-2
DNA: TGTGCCAGCAGCTTAAGAAGGGGGCGCGCCGGGGAGCTGTTTTTT
CDR3: CASSLRRGRAGELFF

J: TRBJ2-5
length: 14
size: few
D: .
V: TRBV4-3
DNA: TGCGCCAGCAGCCAAGAGACTAGTGGGGAGACCCAGTACTTC
CDR3: CASSQETSGETQYF

J: TRBJ2-7
length: 14
size: .
D: TRBD1
V: TRBV2
DNA: TGTGCCAGCAGTGCGGACAGGGGGTCCAACGAGCAGTACTTC
CDR3: CASSADRGSNEQYF

J: TRBJ1-1
length: 19
size: few
D: .
V: TRBV19
DNA: TGTGCCAGTAGTTTTCCATCTACAGGGCTGAATAATATGGACACTGAAGCTTTCTTT
CDR3: CASSFPSTGLNNMDTEAFF

J: TRBJ1-5
length: 16
size: .
D: .
V: TRBV7-5
DNA: TGTGCCAGAAGCGTGGACAGGGGGCGAAGCAATCAGCCCCAGCATTTT
CDR3: CARSVDRGRSNQPQHF

J: TRBJ2-1
length: 16
size: .
D: .
V: TRBV14
DNA: TGTGCCAGCAGCCATCGACAGGCGAGCTCCTACAATGAGCAGTTCTTC
CDR3: CASSHRQASSYNEQFF